This T cell receptor (beta chain) is from a study of neurological immune-mediated disorders. Time point in this sample: longitudinal time-point 2. Source material was 2 million unsorted PBMCs, stored at -80 °C in RNAlater. The study's findings and limits: Neither clinical nor MRI features were found to be associated with the multiple sclerosis repertoire cluster. HTLV-1-associated myelopathy led in TCR clonal expansion, while multiple sclerosis ranked lowest, below healthy controls.

From 15-18 subjects, over 180 million TCR-beta sequences were obtained in each sequencing run. TCRdb fed the 5' RACE reads into MiXCR, producing one record per CDR3 protein. Seen here are about 80,000 distinct CDR3 sequences, 5.5% to 6.5% observed once, and the top ten hold 7.9%. CDR1 is MNHEY, CDR2 SMNVEV, per germline (reference sequence). V dropped 5 bases and J dropped 4 bases, with 12 bases sitting between them. This CDR3 region has 14 residues. Many counts were recorded for this clonotype. What it binds is not known. The chain is built from TRBV27 and TRBJ2-1; possible D gene TRBD2, 7 bases. The sample comprised PBMCs. This receptor was identified in an older woman with multiple sclerosis. The CDR3 bases are TGTGCCAGCAGTCGGGGGGCTGGGTACAATGAGCAGTTCTTC. This sequence encodes CASSRGAGYNEQFF.